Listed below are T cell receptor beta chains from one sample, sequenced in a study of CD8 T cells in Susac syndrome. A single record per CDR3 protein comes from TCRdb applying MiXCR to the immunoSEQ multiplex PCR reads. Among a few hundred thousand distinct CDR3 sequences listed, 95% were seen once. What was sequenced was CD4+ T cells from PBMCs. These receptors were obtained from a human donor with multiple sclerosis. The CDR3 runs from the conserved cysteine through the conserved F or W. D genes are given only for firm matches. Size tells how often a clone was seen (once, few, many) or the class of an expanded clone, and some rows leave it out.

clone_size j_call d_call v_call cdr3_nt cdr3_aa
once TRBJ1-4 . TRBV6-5 TGTGCCAGCAGTTACTCCAGGGGTGAAAAACTGTTTTTT CASSYSRGEKLFF
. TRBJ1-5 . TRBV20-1 TGCAGTGCTAGTATGGTTTCTCTGGGAAGCAATCAGCCCCAGCATTTT CSASMVSLGSNQPQHF
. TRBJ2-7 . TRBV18 TGTGCCAGCTCACCAACAGACTACGAGCAGTACTTC CASSPTDYEQYF
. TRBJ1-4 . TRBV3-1 TGTGCCAGCAGCCCTACGACGGATGAAAAACTGTTTTTT CASSPTTDEKLFF
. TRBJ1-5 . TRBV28 TGTGCCAGCAGGGAGGACATCACCCTCCTTCGGCAGCCCCAGCATTTT CASREDITLLRQPQHF
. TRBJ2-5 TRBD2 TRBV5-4 TGTGCCAGCAGCTCGGGACTAGCTCGAGAGACCCAGTACTTC CASSSGLARETQYF
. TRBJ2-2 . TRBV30 TGTGCCTGGAGGGCCTGGGGTAGGACCGGGGAGCTGTTTTTT CAWRAWGRTGELFF
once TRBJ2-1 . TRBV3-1 TGTGCCAGCAGCCAAGAGGCGGGCGTTTCTCAGTTCTTC CASSQEAGVSQFF
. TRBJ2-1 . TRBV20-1 TGCAGTGCTATTAATCGGCGGGGTAGCGGTGATTTGAATGAGCAGTTCTTC CSAINRRGSGDLNEQFF
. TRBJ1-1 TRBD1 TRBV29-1 TGCAGCGTCTCCGGACAGGGGGCGCGGACTGAAGCTTTCTTT CSVSGQGARTEAFF
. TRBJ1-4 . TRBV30 TGTGCCTGGAGTGGAACAACTAATGAAAAACTGTTTTTT CAWSGTTNEKLFF
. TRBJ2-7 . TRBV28 TGTGCCAGCATCGGCTTCCCTACCTACGAGCAGTACTTC CASIGFPTYEQYF
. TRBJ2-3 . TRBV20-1 TGCAGTGTAGACCCGGGGATAGTCCACACAGATACGCAGTATTTT CSVDPGIVHTDTQYF
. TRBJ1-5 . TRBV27 TGTGCCAGCAGGGTCGGGGTCGCTCAGCCCCAGCATTTT CASRVGVAQPQHF
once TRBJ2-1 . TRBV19 TGTGCCAGTAGTATAGAGGAGGTACAGTTCTTC CASSIEEVQFF
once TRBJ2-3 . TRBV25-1 TGTGCCAGCAGTGAATTGGCTGAAGATACGCAGTATTTT CASSELAEDTQYF
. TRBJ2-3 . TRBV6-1 TGTGCCAGCAGGATGGAACTAGCCCGCACAGATACGCAGTATTTT CASRMELARTDTQYF
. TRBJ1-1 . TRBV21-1 TGTGCCAGCGACCAAGACAGGGACACTGAAGCTTTCTTT CASDQDRDTEAFF
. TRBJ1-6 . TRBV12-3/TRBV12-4 TGTGCCAGCAGTCCCCCCGGGCCGCGTAATTCACCCCTCCACTTT CASSPPGPRNSPLHF
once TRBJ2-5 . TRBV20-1 TGCAGTGCTAGAGTACAGGGCCAAGAGACCCAGTACTTC CSARVQGQETQYF
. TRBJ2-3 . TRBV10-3 TGTGCCACCCAAGGAAGGGCTGACACAGATACGCAGTATTTT CATQGRADTDTQYF
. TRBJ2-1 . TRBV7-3 TGTGCCAGCAGCTTAATTCCTACCTCGGATGAGCAGTTCTTC CASSLIPTSDEQFF
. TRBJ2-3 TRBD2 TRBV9 TGTGCCAGCAGCGTAGTTTCCGCGGGGGGCACAGATACGCAGTATTTT CASSVVSAGGTDTQYF
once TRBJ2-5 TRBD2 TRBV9 TGTGCCAGCAGCACCCTAGCGGTCCAAGAGACCCAGTACTTC CASSTLAVQETQYF
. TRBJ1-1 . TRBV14 TGTGCCAGCAGCCAAGATTCAAGGGACCCTGAAGCTTTCTTT CASSQDSRDPEAFF
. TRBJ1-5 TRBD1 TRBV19 TGTGCCAGTCTTCAGGGGGGCTGGGGGAATCAGCCCCAGCATTTT CASLQGGWGNQPQHF
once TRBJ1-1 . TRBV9 TGTGCCAGCAGCGCCATAAACACTGAAGCTTTCTTT CASSAINTEAFF
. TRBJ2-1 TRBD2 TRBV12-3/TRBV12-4 TGTGCCAGCAGTCCTAGACTAGCGGGGTACAATGAGCAGTTCTTC CASSPRLAGYNEQFF
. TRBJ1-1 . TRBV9 TGTGCCAGCAGCGGAACGGACGGGAAGAACACTGAAGCTTTCTTT CASSGTDGKNTEAFF
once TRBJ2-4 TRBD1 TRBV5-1 TGCGCCAGCAGCTTGGACAGGGGGACCCTCATTCAGTACTTC CASSLDRGTLIQYF
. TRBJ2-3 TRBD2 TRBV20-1 TGCAGTGCTCAAGGCCTAGCGGGAGCCCAAGATACGCAGTATTTT CSAQGLAGAQDTQYF
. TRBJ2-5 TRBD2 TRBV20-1 TGCAGTGCTACCCTCGCGGGGGTAGAGACCCAGTACTTC CSATLAGVETQYF
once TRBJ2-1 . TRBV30 TGTGCCTGGACGGGACCCGAATCCAAATCACAGTTCTTC CAWTGPESKSQFF
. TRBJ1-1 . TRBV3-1 TGTGCCAGCAGCCAATCTCAACCCCAGGGAGCTTTCTTT CASSQSQPQGAFF
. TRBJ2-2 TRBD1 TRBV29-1 TGCAGCGTGAGAACAGGGGGCAACACCGGGGAGCTGTTTTTT CSVRTGGNTGELFF
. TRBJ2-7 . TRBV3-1 TGTGCCAGCAGCCAAGTGGGCGGAGCCTACGAGCAGTACTTC CASSQVGGAYEQYF
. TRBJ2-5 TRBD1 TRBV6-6 TGTGCCAGCAGTTATGGGACAGGGTTTGAGACCCAGTACTTC CASSYGTGFETQYF
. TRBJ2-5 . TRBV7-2 TGTGCCAGCAGCTTAACGGTGGGGCGTCAAGAGACCCAGTACTTC CASSLTVGRQETQYF
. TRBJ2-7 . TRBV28 TGTGCCAGCACCCTTGAACAGGGGAGGGTCTACGAGCAGTACTTC CASTLEQGRVYEQYF
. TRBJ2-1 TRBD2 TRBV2 TGTGCCAGCTCGGGGACTAGCGGGAGCGGCGAGCAGTTCTTC CASSGTSGSGEQFF
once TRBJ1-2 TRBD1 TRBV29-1 TGCAGCGTTTGGCAGGGGGACTATGGCTACACCTTC CSVWQGDYGYTF
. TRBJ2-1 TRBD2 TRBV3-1 TGTGCCAGCAGCCAAATAGCGGGAATGGGGAATGAGCAGTTCTTC CASSQIAGMGNEQFF
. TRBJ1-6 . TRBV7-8 TGTGCCAGCAGCTTGGAAGGATTCGGCTCCTATAATTCACCCCTCCACTTT CASSLEGFGSYNSPLHF
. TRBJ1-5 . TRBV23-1 TGCGCCAGCAGTCAAACCCGGGCCCCAGGTGGTCCCCAGCATTTT CASSQTRAPGGPQHF
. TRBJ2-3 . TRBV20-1 TGCAGTGCTAGAGGGCGGGCTAGCACAGATACGCAGTATTTT CSARGRASTDTQYF
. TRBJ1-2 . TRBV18 TGTGCCAGCTCCCCATCGACAGCAGGGGACTATGGCTACACCTTC CASSPSTAGDYGYTF
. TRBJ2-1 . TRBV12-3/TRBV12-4 TGTGCCAGCAGTCTCGGGACTCATAACTACAATGAGCAGTTCTTC CASSLGTHNYNEQFF
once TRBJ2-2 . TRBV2 TGTGCCAGCAGTGAGTTAAGTGACCGGAGGACGGGGGAGCTGTTTTTT CASSELSDRRTGELFF
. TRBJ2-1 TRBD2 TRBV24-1 TGTGCCACCAGTGCCCCCGGGCCCGGGAGGAATGAGCAGTTCTTC CATSAPGPGRNEQFF
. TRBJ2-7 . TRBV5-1 TGCGCCAGCAGCAACGCCGGGGGTCCCTCCTACGAGCAGTACTTC CASSNAGGPSYEQYF
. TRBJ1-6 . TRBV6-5 TGTGCCAGCAGCCGGGACGGAATTAATTCACCCCTCCACTTT CASSRDGINSPLHF
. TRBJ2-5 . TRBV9 TGTGCCAGCAGCGTGTTGTCCTCATCCCAAGAGACCCAGTACTTC CASSVLSSSQETQYF
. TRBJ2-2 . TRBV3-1 TGTGCCAGCAGCCAAGTAGTCCACACCGGGGAGCTGTTTTTT CASSQVVHTGELFF
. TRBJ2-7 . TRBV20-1 TGCAGTGCAGCAGGGGCTGGGTCCGCCCGTTACGAGCAGTACTTC CSAAGAGSARYEQYF
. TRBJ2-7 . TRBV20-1 TGCAGTGCTAGGGGCGAGGGGGGGGCCACCTACGAGCAGTACTTC CSARGEGGATYEQYF
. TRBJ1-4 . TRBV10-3 TGTGCCATCAGTGAGTCGCAGGGTTCTAATGAAAAACTGTTTTTT CAISESQGSNEKLFF
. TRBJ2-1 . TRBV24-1 TGTGCCACCAGTGACCCACTTCAGGGTAGGAATGAGCAGTTCTTC CATSDPLQGRNEQFF